A selection of T cell receptor beta chains follows, all from one sample in a study of T cell responses to AZD1222 COVID-19 vaccine. Only in-frame clones appear in the TCRdb table, and some are missing; sequencing was by immunoSEQ multiplex PCR. This table holds about 140,000 clones, more than 80% found once. The source material was peripheral blood, sampled on day 0 of AZD1222 vaccination. The receptors stem from an adult in good health. The CDR3 runs from the conserved cysteine through the conserved F or W. D genes are given only for firm matches. For some rows the clone size is stated as once, few or many, or as a class when expanded; others skip it.

J: TRBJ1-1
size: NA
V: TRBV6-5
D: TRBD1
CDR3: CATLGTGKTEAFF
DNA: TGTGCCACACTCGGGACAGGGAAAACTGAAGCTTTCTTT

J: TRBJ1-1
size: NA
V: TRBV13
D: NA
CDR3: CASSSTGYEAFF
DNA: TGTGCCAGCAGCTCCACCGGTTACGAAGCTTTCTTT

J: TRBJ1-2
size: NA
V: TRBV2
D: TRBD1
CDR3: CASSVEDRGYGYTF
DNA: TGTGCCAGCAGTGTTGAGGACAGGGGGTATGGCTACACCTTC

J: TRBJ1-1
size: NA
V: TRBV7-2
D: NA
CDR3: CASLIGGSNTEAFF
DNA: TGTGCCAGCCTAATAGGGGGTTCGAACACTGAAGCTTTCTTT

J: TRBJ1-2
size: NA
V: TRBV6-5
D: NA
CDR3: CASRPLPADGYTF
DNA: TGTGCCAGCAGGCCACTGCCGGCAGATGGCTACACCTTC

J: TRBJ2-4
size: NA
V: TRBV5-1
D: NA
CDR3: CASSSAEDNLAKNIQYF
DNA: TGCGCCAGCAGCTCGGCTGAGGACAATCTAGCCAAAAACATTCAGTACTTC

J: TRBJ1-1
size: NA
V: TRBV5-1
D: TRBD1
CDR3: CASSLGQGAEAFF
DNA: TGCGCCAGCAGCTTGGGACAGGGGGCTGAAGCTTTCTTT

J: TRBJ2-1
size: once
V: TRBV28
D: TRBD1
CDR3: CASSLPSGGQNEQFF
DNA: TGTGCCAGCAGTTTACCCTCAGGGGGTCAAAATGAGCAGTTCTTC

J: TRBJ1-5
size: NA
V: TRBV4-1
D: NA
CDR3: CASSQVENNQPQHF
DNA: TGCGCCAGCAGCCAAGTTGAGAATAATCAGCCCCAGCATTTT

J: TRBJ1-2
size: NA
V: TRBV6-1
D: TRBD1
CDR3: CASSEARGRDGYTF
DNA: TGTGCCAGCAGTGAAGCGAGGGGGCGGGATGGCTACACCTTC

J: TRBJ1-2
size: NA
V: TRBV6-6
D: TRBD1
CDR3: CASSYLQGGGYTF
DNA: TGTGCCAGCAGTTACTTACAGGGGGGTGGCTACACCTTC

J: TRBJ1-5
size: NA
V: TRBV7-9
D: TRBD1
CDR3: CASSLAVTGINQPQHF
DNA: TGTGCCAGCAGCTTAGCTGTGACAGGGATAAATCAGCCCCAGCATTTT

J: TRBJ2-5
size: NA
V: TRBV7-6
D: NA
CDR3: CASSLSSSAQETQYF
DNA: TGTGCCAGCAGCTTAAGTAGTTCTGCACAAGAGACCCAGTACTTC

J: TRBJ2-1
size: NA
V: TRBV5-1
D: TRBD2
CDR3: CASSRGLAGGYLDEQFF
DNA: TGCGCCAGCAGCCGGGGACTAGCGGGAGGTTATTTGGATGAGCAGTTCTTC

J: TRBJ1-1
size: NA
V: TRBV5-1
D: TRBD1
CDR3: CASSRDRGEAFF
DNA: TGCGCCAGCAGCAGGGACAGGGGTGAAGCTTTCTTT

J: TRBJ1-5
size: NA
V: TRBV6-5
D: NA
CDR3: CASTSFLGGNQPQHF
DNA: TGTGCCAGCACATCCTTCTTGGGGGGAAATCAGCCCCAGCATTTT

J: TRBJ2-5
size: once
V: TRBV11-2
D: NA
CDR3: CASRRTEETQYF
DNA: TGTGCCAGCAGGCGGACAGAAGAGACCCAGTACTTC

J: TRBJ1-1
size: NA
V: TRBV10-3
D: TRBD1
CDR3: CAIRRDRNTEAFF
DNA: TGTGCCATCCGTAGGGACAGGAACACTGAAGCTTTCTTT

J: TRBJ2-3
size: NA
V: TRBV30
D: NA
CDR3: CAWSVGTTTTDTQYF
DNA: TGTGCCTGGAGTGTCGGTACTACGACCACAGATACGCAGTATTTT

J: TRBJ2-6
size: NA
V: TRBV6-5
D: TRBD2
CDR3: CASSYSGGSGANVLTF
DNA: TGTGCCAGCAGTTACTCGGGAGGGTCTGGGGCCAACGTCCTGACTTTC

J: TRBJ1-1
size: NA
V: TRBV28
D: TRBD1
CDR3: CASSLPDRGTEAFF
DNA: TGTGCCAGCAGTTTACCGGACAGGGGTACTGAAGCTTTCTTT

J: TRBJ1-2
size: NA
V: TRBV2
D: NA
CDR3: CASTIGRDGYTF
DNA: TGTGCCAGCACCATTGGGAGGGATGGCTACACCTTC

J: TRBJ1-6
size: NA
V: TRBV6-4
D: NA
CDR3: CASSDSFNSPLHF
DNA: TGTGCCAGCAGTGACAGTTTTAATTCACCCCTCCACTTT

J: TRBJ2-7
size: NA
V: TRBV6-6
D: NA
CDR3: CASSYTGTISYEQYF
DNA: TGTGCCAGCAGTTACACCGGGACCATATCCTACGAGCAGTACTTC

J: TRBJ1-1
size: NA
V: TRBV10-3
D: NA
CDR3: CAIRQKNTEAFF
DNA: TGTGCCATCCGTCAGAAGAACACTGAAGCTTTCTTT

J: TRBJ1-5
size: NA
V: TRBV6-5
D: NA
CDR3: CASSYTSTNQPQHF
DNA: TGTGCCAGCAGCTACACCTCGACAAATCAGCCCCAGCATTTT

J: TRBJ2-1
size: NA
V: TRBV3-1/TRBV3-2
D: NA
CDR3: CASSQVSYNEQFF
DNA: TGTGCCAGCAGCCAAGTTTCTTACAATGAGCAGTTCTTC